This T cell receptor (beta chain) was profiled in a study of patients and donors after allogeneic stem cell transplantation. TCRdb re-derived calls from the RT-PCR reads in MiXCR, one entry per CDR3 protein. The profile shows around 160,000 distinct CDR3 sequences, approximately 30% of them singletons. CDR1 SEHNR and CDR2 FQNEAQ come from the germline V gene (reference sequence). The V and J ends lost 4 bases and 0 bases, in that order; junction bases with no gene match: 3. The CDR3 is 17 residues long. The V and J genes are TRBV7-9 and TRBJ2-2; 12 bases align to TRBD2. The receptor's source is a human donor who was either an allogeneic HSCT recipient or a stem cell or donor lymphocyte infusion donor (not recorded which). It is not recorded whose cells these are; they may come from a transplant donor. Sequenced sample: blood, either unsorted or a sorted T cell fraction (not recorded which). CDR3 residues: CASSSPSGRANTGELFF. The CDR3 DNA sequence: TGTGCCAGCAGCTCCCCTAGCGGGAGGGCGAACACCGGGGAGCTGTTTTTT.